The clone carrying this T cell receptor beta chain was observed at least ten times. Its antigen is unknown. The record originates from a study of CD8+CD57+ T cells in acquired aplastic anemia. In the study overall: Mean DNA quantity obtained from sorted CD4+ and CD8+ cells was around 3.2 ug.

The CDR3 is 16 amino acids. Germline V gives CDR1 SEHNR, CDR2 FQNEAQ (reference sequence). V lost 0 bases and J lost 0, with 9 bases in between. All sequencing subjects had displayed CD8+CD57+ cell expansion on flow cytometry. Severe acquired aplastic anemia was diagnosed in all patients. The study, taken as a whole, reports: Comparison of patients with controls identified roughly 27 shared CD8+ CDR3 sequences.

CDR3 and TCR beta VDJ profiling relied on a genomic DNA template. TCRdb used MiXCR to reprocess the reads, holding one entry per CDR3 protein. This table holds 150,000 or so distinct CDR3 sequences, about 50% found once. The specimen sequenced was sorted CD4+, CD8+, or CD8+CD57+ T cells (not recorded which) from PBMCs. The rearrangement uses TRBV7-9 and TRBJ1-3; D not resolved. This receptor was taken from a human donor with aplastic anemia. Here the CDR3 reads CASSLAYGYSGNTIYF. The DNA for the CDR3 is TGTGCCAGCAGCTTAGCGTACGGCTACTCTGGAAACACCATATATTTT.